Listed here is a single TCR beta chain. This sample was taken from a study of control samples from healthy donors and cancer patients. Germline V gene lookup returns CDR1 SGHDT and CDR2 YYEEEE. V lost 3 bases and J 7 bases, leaving 23 bases between the germline ends. The CDR3 runs to 16 residues. Using immunoSEQ multiplex PCR, the repertoire was profiled, and TCRdb retains in-frame clones only, with some absent. This table holds fewer than 200,000 clones, 93% found once. The TCR comes from a woman aged 60-70 years in good health. J is TRBJ2-7 and V is TRBV5-6; no reliable D call. The sequencing input was blood. The CDR3 reads CASSSNSDIKPPEQYF. The CDR3 nucleotides read TGTGCCAGCAGCTCCAACTCAGACATAAAACCTCCAGAGCAGTACTTC.